This T cell receptor beta chain was retrieved from a study of T cells in Graves' hyperthyroidism and ophthalmopathy. Study-level results: Ophthalmopathy, as predicted by the model, came a median approximately 6.5 months after the prediction.

Participants, patients aged 18 to 65, had newly diagnosed hyperthyroidism with a duration under 2 months. The table lists this clonotype with a few counts. Its antigen is unknown. The CDR3 totals 13 residues. V lost 6 bases and J 7 bases, leaving 15 bases between the germline ends. The germline gives CDR1 MDHEN, CDR2 SYDVKM. Researchers amplified the TCR beta CDR3 regions from RNA transcripts. The HTBI primer set was used in a first-round RT-PCR of the TCR CDR3. In TCRdb, the multiplex PCR reads were re-called with MiXCR into one record per CDR3 protein. The sample consists of around 340,000 distinct CDR3 sequences, 11% to 15% of them appearing once.

The rearrangement joins TRBV28 to TRBJ2-5, with D uncertain. Sequenced: blood. The receptor's source is a woman aged 25 to 39 with Graves' hyperthyroidism. CDR3 loop: CASRLRAKGTQYF. Written as DNA, the CDR3 is TGTGCCAGCAGGTTAAGGGCCAAAGGGACCCAGTACTTC.